The sequence of this T cell receptor beta chain was determined in a study of control samples from healthy donors and cancer patients. CDR3 length equals 14 residues. The germline V and J ends were trimmed by 6 bases and 11 bases, with 17 bases remaining between them. The germline V gene encodes CDR1 SNHLY and CDR2 FYNNEI. This clone was observed a few times. Using immunoSEQ multiplex PCR, the repertoire was profiled, and TCRdb retains in-frame clones only, with some absent. The data contain 77,000 or so clones, about nine tenths of them seen just once; the ten biggest clones take up 15% to 19%. The material sequenced was blood. This TCR was recovered from a man aged 25 to 40 in good health. This chain joins TRBV2 and TRBJ1-6, with unresolved D. The CDR3 DNA follows: TGTGCCAGCAGCGAAAGGAATTCTTGGGCACCCCTCCACTTT. Residues: CASSERNSWAPLHF.